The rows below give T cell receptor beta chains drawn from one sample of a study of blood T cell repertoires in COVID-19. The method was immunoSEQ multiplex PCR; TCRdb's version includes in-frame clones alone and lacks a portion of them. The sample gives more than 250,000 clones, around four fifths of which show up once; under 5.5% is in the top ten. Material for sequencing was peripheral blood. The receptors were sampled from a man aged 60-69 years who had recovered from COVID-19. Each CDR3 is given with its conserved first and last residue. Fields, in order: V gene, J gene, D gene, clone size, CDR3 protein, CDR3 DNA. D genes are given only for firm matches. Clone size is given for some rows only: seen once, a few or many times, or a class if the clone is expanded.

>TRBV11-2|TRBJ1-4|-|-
CASSLLGHSTNINEKLFF
TGTGCCAGCAGCTTACTGGGTCACAGCACGAACATTAATGAAAAACTGTTTTTT
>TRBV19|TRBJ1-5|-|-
CASSIVGGSQPQHF
TGTGCCAGTAGTATTGTCGGGGGTTCGCAGCCCCAGCATTTT
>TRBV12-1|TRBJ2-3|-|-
CANHAATSTDTQYF
TGTGCCAACCACGCAGCGACGAGCACAGATACGCAGTATTTT
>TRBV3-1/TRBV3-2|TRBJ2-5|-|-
CASSQVGSKTQYF
TGTGCCAGCAGCCAAGTGGGGAGCAAGACCCAGTACTTC
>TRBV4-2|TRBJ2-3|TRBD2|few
CASSQDRGGADTQYF
TGTGCCAGCAGCCAAGATCGCGGGGGGGCAGATACGCAGTATTTT
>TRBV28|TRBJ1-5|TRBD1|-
CASSFRTGGLSNQPQHF
TGTGCCAGCAGTTTCAGGACAGGGGGTCTATCCAATCAGCCCCAGCATTTT
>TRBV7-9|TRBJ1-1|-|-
CASSRGAGMNTEAFF
TGTGCCAGCAGCCGAGGTGCAGGGATGAACACTGAAGCTTTCTTT
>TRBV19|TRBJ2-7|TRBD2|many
CASSIDAGGAYEQYF
TGTGCCAGTAGTATAGATGCGGGGGGGGCCTACGAGCAGTACTTC
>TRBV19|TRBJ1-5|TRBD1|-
CASSIRTGGLSGQPQHF
TGTGCCAGTAGTATACGGACAGGGGGACTATCGGGTCAGCCCCAGCATTTT
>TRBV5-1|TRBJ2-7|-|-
CASSSDSRVYEQYF
TGCGCCAGCAGCTCGGACAGCCGGGTCTACGAGCAGTACTTC
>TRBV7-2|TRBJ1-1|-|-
CASSLPVGVRNTEAFF
TGTGCCAGCAGCCTACCCGTAGGGGTTCGAAACACTGAAGCTTTCTTT
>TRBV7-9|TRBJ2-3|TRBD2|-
CASREVAGGDTQYF
TGTGCCAGCCGGGAGGTAGCGGGAGGAGATACGCAGTATTTT
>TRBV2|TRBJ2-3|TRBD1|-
CASLLQGARGTDTQYF
TGTGCCAGCTTACTACAGGGGGCTCGGGGCACAGATACGCAGTATTTT
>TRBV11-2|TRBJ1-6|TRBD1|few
CASRGQGGNSPLHF
TGTGCCAGCAGAGGACAGGGTGGCAATTCACCCCTCCACTTT
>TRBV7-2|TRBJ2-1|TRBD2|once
CASSLSRGAGGRNEQFF
TGTGCCAGCAGCCTCTCCCGCGGGGCGGGGGGGCGGAATGAGCAGTTCTTC
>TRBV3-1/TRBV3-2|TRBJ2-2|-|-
CASRVQGLDTGELFF
TGTGCCAGCAGAGTACAGGGCTTGGACACCGGGGAGCTGTTTTTT
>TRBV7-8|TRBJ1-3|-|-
CASSLGLSLGNTIYF
TGTGCCAGCAGCTTAGGCCTTAGTCTTGGAAACACCATATATTTT
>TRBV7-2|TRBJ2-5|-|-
CASSLTDRYQETQYF
TGTGCCAGCAGCTTAACGGACAGATACCAAGAGACCCAGTACTTC
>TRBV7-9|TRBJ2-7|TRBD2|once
CASSRLAGANHEQYF
TGTGCCAGCAGCCGACTAGCGGGAGCTAACCACGAGCAGTACTTC
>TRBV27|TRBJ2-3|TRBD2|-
CASSFVAGATGTQYF
TGTGCCAGCAGTTTTGTAGCGGGGGCCACGGGTACGCAGTATTTT
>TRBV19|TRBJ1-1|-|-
CASRQQGWNTEAFF
TGTGCCAGTAGACAACAGGGATGGAACACTGAAGCTTTCTTT
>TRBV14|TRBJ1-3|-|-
CASSQDFGVGTGNTIYF
TGTGCCAGCAGCCAAGATTTCGGGGTAGGGACTGGAAACACCATATATTTT
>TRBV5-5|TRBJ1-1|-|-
CASSSSSGLVNTEAFF
TGTGCCAGCAGCTCGAGCTCTGGTTTAGTGAACACTGAAGCTTTCTTT
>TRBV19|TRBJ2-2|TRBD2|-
CASSIGAGGNTGELFF
TGTGCCAGTAGTATCGGCGCGGGGGGTAACACCGGGGAGCTGTTTTTT
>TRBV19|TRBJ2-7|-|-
CARGAAYEQYF
TGTGCCAGGGGGGCAGCCTACGAGCAGTACTTC
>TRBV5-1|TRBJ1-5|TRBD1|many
CASSMGQVSNQPQHF
TGCGCCAGCAGCATGGGACAGGTTAGCAATCAGCCCCAGCATTTT
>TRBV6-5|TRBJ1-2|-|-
CASRRDGQYGYTF
TGTGCCAGCCGGCGGGACGGCCAATATGGCTACACCTTC
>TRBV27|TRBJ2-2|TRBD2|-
CASNHGGAFTGELFF
TGTGCCAGCAACCACGGGGGGGCCTTCACCGGGGAGCTGTTTTTT
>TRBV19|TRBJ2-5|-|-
CASRSPHRGETQYF
TGTGCCAGTAGATCCCCTCATAGAGGGGAGACCCAGTACTTC
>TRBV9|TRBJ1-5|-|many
CASSRGGLDNQPQHF
TGTGCCAGCTCCCGGGGGGGTTTGGATAATCAGCCCCAGCATTTT
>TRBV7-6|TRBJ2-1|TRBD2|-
CASSLVASGIDEQFF
TGTGCCAGCAGCTTAGTGGCTAGCGGGATTGATGAGCAGTTCTTC
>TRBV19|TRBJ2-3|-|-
CASGGTGKTTDTQYF
TGTGCCAGTGGCGGGACTGGAAAAACCACAGATACGCAGTATTTT
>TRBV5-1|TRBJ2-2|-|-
CASSLEGANTGELFF
TGCGCCAGCAGCTTGGAGGGGGCGAACACCGGGGAGCTGTTTTTT
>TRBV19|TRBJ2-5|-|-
CASRESGSGKETQYF
TGTGCCAGTAGGGAGAGCGGGTCTGGTAAAGAGACCCAGTACTTC
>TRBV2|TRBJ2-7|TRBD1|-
CASRDRDPYEQYF
TGTGCCAGCCGGGACAGGGACCCCTACGAGCAGTACTTC
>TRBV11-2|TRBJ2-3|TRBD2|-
CASSYGREFVDTQYF
TGTGCCAGCAGCTACGGGCGGGAGTTTGTAGATACGCAGTATTTT
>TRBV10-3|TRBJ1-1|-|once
CAISEEPDTEAFF
TGTGCCATCAGTGAAGAGCCCGACACTGAAGCTTTCTTT
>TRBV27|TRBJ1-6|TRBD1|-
CASSLSTGQASRSLHF
TGTGCCAGCAGTTTATCTACGGGACAGGCCTCCCGTTCCCTCCACTTT
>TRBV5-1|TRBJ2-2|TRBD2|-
CASSLVAGDVGELFF
TGCGCCAGCAGCTTGGTAGCGGGAGACGTCGGGGAGCTGTTTTTT
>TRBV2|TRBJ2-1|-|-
CASSEGGGVYNEQFF
TGTGCCAGCAGTGAAGGGGGAGGCGTCTACAATGAGCAGTTCTTC
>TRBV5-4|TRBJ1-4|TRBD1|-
CASSDRVEEKLFF
TGTGCCAGCAGCGACAGGGTAGAAGAAAAACTGTTTTTT
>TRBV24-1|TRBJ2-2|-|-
CATSPRATGELFF
TGTGCCACCAGTCCCAGGGCCACCGGGGAGCTGTTTTTT
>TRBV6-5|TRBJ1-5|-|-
CASRFTDGGNQPQHF
TGTGCCAGCAGGTTCACTGACGGGGGAAATCAGCCCCAGCATTTT
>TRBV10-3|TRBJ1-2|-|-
CAINAGTNYGYTF
TGTGCCATCAACGCAGGTACTAACTATGGCTACACCTTC
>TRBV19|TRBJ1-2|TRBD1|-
CASRQGADYGYTF
TGTGCCAGTAGACAGGGGGCGGACTATGGCTACACCTTC
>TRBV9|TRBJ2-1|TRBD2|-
CASSVLSSGGLNEQFF
TGTGCCAGCAGCGTACTATCTAGCGGGGGTCTCAATGAGCAGTTCTTC
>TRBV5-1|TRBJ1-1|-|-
CASSRQGGDTEAFF
TGCGCCAGCAGTCGTCAGGGAGGGGACACTGAAGCTTTCTTT
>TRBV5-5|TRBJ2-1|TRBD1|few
CASSPGTGQGGNEQFF
TGTGCCAGCAGCCCGGGGACGGGACAGGGTGGCAATGAGCAGTTCTTC
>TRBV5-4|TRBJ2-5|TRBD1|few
CASSIQGTETQYF
TGTGCCAGCAGCATACAGGGGACAGAGACCCAGTACTTC
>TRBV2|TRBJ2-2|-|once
CASLRGTGELFF
TGTGCCAGTTTGCGAGGCACCGGGGAGCTGTTTTTT
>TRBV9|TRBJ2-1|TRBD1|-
CASRRTGTNEQFF
TGTGCCAGCAGACGGACAGGCACGAATGAGCAGTTCTTC
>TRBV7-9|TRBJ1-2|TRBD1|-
CASSPGQGAFGYTF
TGTGCCAGCAGCCCTGGGCAGGGGGCTTTTGGCTACACCTTC
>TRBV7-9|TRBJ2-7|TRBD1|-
CASSSQGGVEYF
TGTGCCAGCAGTTCACAGGGGGGAGTCGAGTACTTC
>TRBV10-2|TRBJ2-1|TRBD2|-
CASSEFGGRAGDEQFF
TGCGCCAGCAGTGAGTTTGGCGGGAGGGCCGGGGATGAGCAGTTCTTC
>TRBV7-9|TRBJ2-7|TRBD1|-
CASGTGGGEQYF
TGTGCCAGCGGGACAGGGGGCGGCGAGCAGTACTTC
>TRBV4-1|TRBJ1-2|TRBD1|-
CASSQAGPGGYGYTF
TGCGCCAGCAGCCAAGCGGGACCAGGGGGCTATGGCTACACCTTC
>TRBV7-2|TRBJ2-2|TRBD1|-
CASSWDSSFANTGELFF
TGTGCCAGCAGCTGGGACAGCTCATTCGCGAACACCGGGGAGCTGTTTTTT
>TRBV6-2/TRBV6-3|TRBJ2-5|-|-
CASSYGSGVETQYF
TGTGCCAGCAGTTACGGTTCCGGGGTAGAGACCCAGTACTTC
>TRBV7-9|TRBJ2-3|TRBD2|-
CASSPSGRQTDTQYF
TGTGCCAGCAGTCCTAGCGGGAGACAGACAGATACGCAGTATTTT
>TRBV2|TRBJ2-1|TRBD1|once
CASRKPTGYNEQFF
TGTGCCAGCAGAAAACCGACAGGGTACAATGAGCAGTTCTTC